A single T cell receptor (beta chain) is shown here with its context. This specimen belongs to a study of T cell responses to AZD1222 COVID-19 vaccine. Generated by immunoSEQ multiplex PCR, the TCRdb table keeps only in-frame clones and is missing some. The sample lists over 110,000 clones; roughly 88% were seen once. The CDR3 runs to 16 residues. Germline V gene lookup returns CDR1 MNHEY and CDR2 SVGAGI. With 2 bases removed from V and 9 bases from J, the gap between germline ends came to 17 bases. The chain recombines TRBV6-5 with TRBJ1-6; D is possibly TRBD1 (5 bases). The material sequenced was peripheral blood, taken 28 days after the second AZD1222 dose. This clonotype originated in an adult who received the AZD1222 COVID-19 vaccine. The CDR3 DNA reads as TGTGCCAGCAGTTACGTACGTGGGGGGTCGGGTTCACCCCTCCACTTT. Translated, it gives CASSYVRGGSGSPLHF.